The T cell receptor (beta chain) under discussion was sequenced for a study of long-term antiretroviral therapy in people with HIV. Sequencing relied on immunoSEQ assay v3.0, run at survey level. Profiled with immunoSEQ multiplex PCR; TCRdb holds only in-frame clones, not every one. This sample has under 30,000 clones, with 81% found just once. The CDR3 consists of 14 residues. Germline V gene data show CDR1 as SEHNR and CDR2 as FQNEAQ (reference sequence). V was shortened by 2 bases and J by 3 bases, with 10 bases between the two germline ends. The chain recombines TRBV7-9 with TRBJ2-5; D is possibly TRBD2 (6 bases). This TCR derives from a woman aged 18 to 35 with HIV. The input for sequencing was unsorted PBMCs, taken at the start of antiretroviral therapy, before treatment. This CDR3 is CASSLYSGEETQYF. CDR3 DNA sequence: TGTGCCAGCAGCTTATATAGCGGAGAAGAGACCCAGTACTTC.